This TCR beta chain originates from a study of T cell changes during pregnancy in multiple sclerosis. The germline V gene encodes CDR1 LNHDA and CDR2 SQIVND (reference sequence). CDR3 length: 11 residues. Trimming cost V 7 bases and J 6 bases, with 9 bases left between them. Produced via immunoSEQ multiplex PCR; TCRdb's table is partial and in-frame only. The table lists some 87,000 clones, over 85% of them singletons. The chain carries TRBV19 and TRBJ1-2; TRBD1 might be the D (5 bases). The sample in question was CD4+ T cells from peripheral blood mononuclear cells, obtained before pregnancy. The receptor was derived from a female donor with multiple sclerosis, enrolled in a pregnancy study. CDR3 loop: CASKVGDGYTF. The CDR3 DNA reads TGTGCCAGTAAAGTAGGGGATGGCTACACCTTC.